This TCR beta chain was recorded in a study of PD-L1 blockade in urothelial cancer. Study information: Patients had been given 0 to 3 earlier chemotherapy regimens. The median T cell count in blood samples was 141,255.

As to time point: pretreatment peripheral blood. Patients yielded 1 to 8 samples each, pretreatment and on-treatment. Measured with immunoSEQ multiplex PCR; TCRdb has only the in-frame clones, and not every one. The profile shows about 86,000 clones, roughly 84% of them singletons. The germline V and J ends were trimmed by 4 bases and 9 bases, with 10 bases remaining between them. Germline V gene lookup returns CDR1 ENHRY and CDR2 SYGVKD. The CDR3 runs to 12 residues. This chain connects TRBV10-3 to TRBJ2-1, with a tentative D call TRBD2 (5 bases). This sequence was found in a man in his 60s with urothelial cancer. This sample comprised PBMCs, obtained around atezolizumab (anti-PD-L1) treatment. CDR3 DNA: TGTGCCATCAGTGGGGCGGGCGGTGAGCAGTTCTTC. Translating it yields CAISGAGGEQFF.